The source of this T cell receptor beta chain is a study of blood T cell repertoires in COVID-19. Study overall: Both acute and convalescent COVID-19 samples were obtained from the United States, Italy and Spain.

This CDR3 is built from 14 residues. Germline CDR1 SGHNT, CDR2 YENEEA. J was trimmed by 4 bases and V by 4 bases; bases with no gene match: 3. Enrolled through a virtual design, the participants were between 18 and 89 years of age and came from about two dozen US areas. Profiled with immunoSEQ multiplex PCR; TCRdb holds only in-frame clones, not every one. The table has fewer than 350,000 clones, about nine tenths seen once; the top ten hold approximately 5.2%. This TCR derives from a man aged 60 to 75 who had recovered from COVID-19. The gene calls are TRBV11-3 and TRBJ2-3; TRBD2 aligns across 9 bases. Sequencing was performed on PBMCs or T cells enriched from blood (not recorded which). The CDR3 DNA reads as TGTGCCAGCAGCTCCAGACTAGCGGCAGATACGCAGTATTTT. Translation: CASSSRLAADTQYF. Full variable domain (rest looked up from reference TRBV11-3 and TRBJ2-3): EAGVVQSPRYKIIEKKQPVAFWCNPISGHNTLYWYLQNLGQGPELLIRYENEEAVDDSQLPKDRFSAERLKGVDSTLKIQPAELGDSAVYLCASSSRLAADTQYFGPGTRLTVL.